The 29 T cell receptor beta chains below come from one sample, sequenced in a study of blood T cells in healthy people across ages. Primers used in a second PCR of roughly 6 to 11 cycles were a sample-barcoded 5' primer and a J-beta primer mix. In TCRdb, the 5' RACE reads were re-called with MiXCR into one record per CDR3 protein. Altogether approximately 960,000 distinct CDR3 sequences are present, almost 30% being singletons, with the ten largest covering about 9.4%. These data also formed part of another study, on T cells of mothers and their children.

Sequencing was done on a sample of blood. The receptor set was obtained from a woman in her thirties or forties in good health.

A few counts support this clonotype. V gene TRBV13 combines with J gene TRBJ2-4, with 8 bases matching TRBD1. V lost 5 bases and J lost 13; bases outside the gene matches: 19. The CDR3 contains 16 residues. In germline, CDR1 is PRHDT, CDR2 FYEKMQ (reference sequence). This chain's CDR3 is CASSRSAGGLYNEQYF. The CDR3 DNA sequence: TGTGCCAGCAGCCGCTCTGCAGGGGGCTTATACAATGAGCAGTACTTC.

V usage is TRBV7-6 and J usage is TRBJ1-1; D possibly corresponds to TRBD1 (6 bases). CDR1 SGHVS and CDR2 FNYEAQ come from the germline V gene. The CDR3 is 13 residues long. The V gene lost 5 bases and the J gene lost 7 bases, with 14 bases spanning the gap. The CDR3 DNA reads TGTGCCAGCAGCGGCTTTGAGGACAGTGAAGCTTTCTTT. Translation gives CASSGFEDSEAFF.

This chain uses TRBV12-3 or TRBV12-4 with TRBJ2-5; 9 bases agree with TRBD2. V shed 5 bases, J shed 4 bases, and the junction held 11 bases outside the gene matches. This CDR3 is built from 16 residues. The CDR3 sequence: CASSGDRSGGVETQYF. CDR3 bases: TGTGCCAGCAGTGGGGACCGTAGCGGGGGCGTAGAGACCCAGTACTTC.

This clonotype has a count of ten or more. This rearrangement joins TRBV6-5 to TRBJ2-1, with D unresolved. Germline loops: CDR1 MNHEY, CDR2 SVGAGI. The CDR3 sequence is 14 residues long. V was cut by 5 bases and J by 2 bases, with 10 bases left in between. CDR3 region: CASSMWGTYNEQFF. CDR3 nucleotides: TGTGCCAGCAGTATGTGGGGAACCTACAATGAGCAGTTCTTC.

The chain links TRBV6-2 or TRBV6-3 to TRBJ2-1; maybe TRBD2 (7 bases). CDR3 size: 16 residues. V dropped 5 bases and J dropped 5 bases, with 19 bases sitting between them. Per germline, CDR1 MNHEY and CDR2 SVGEGT. CDR3 sequence: CASSPSRGAGNNEQFF. The CDR3 DNA follows: TGTGCCAGCAGTCCCTCACGGGGGGCCGGAAACAATGAGCAGTTCTTC.

In this sample, this clonotype turned up a few times. The chain links TRBV4-2 to TRBJ1-5, with no clear D. Germline lookup yields CDR1 LGHNA and CDR2 YNFKEQ. Between the trimmed V and J ends, which lost 0 bases and 3 bases, there was a span of 6 bases. The CDR3 runs 14 residues. The CDR3, as DNA: TGTGCCAGCAGCCAAGAGTTGTTCAATCAGCCCCAGCATTTT. This gives the protein CASSQELFNQPQHF.

The J gene is TRBJ1-3, the V gene TRBV20-1, with 10 bases identical to TRBD1. The CDR3 totals 15 residues. Germline loops: CDR1 DFQATT, CDR2 SNEGSKA (reference sequence). V was clipped by 1 base and J by 0 bases; unmatched bases: 0. This CDR3 is CSARGDRGSGNTIYF. In nucleotides, the CDR3 is TGCAGTGCTAGAGGGGACAGGGGCTCTGGAAACACCATATATTTT.

This clonotype showed up many times. The genes are TRBV6-1 and TRBJ2-5; D is tentatively TRBD1 or TRBD2 (5 bases each). The V end was cut by 0 bases, the J end by 1 base, with 18 bases between. In germline, CDR1 is MNHNS, CDR2 SASEGT. The CDR3 has 18 amino acids. The CDR3: CASSEASYGDDPQETQYF. In DNA, the CDR3 is TGTGCCAGCAGTGAAGCTAGTTACGGGGACGATCCCCAAGAGACCCAGTACTTC.

The chain is built from TRBV7-8 and TRBJ2-7; perhaps D is TRBD1 or TRBD2 (6 bases each). V was cut by 4 bases and J by 7 bases, with 17 bases left in between. In germline, CDR1 is SGHVS, CDR2 FQNEAQ. The CDR3 runs 14 residues. The CDR3 coding sequence is TGTGCCAGCAGCTGGGCCTGGACAGCGGGTGAGCAGTACTTC. As protein: CASSWAWTAGEQYF.

The rearrangement uses TRBV6-5 and TRBJ2-5, with a tentative D call TRBD2 (5 bases). The germline V gene has CDR1 MNHEY and CDR2 SVGAGI. The ends were cut back, 5 bases at V and 9 bases at J, with 16 bases in the middle. The CDR3 runs to 13 residues. The CDR3 DNA reads as TGTGCCAGCAGTCGAATGGAGTCCGGGGCCCAGTACTTC. Encoded protein: CASSRMESGAQYF.

This rearrangement joins TRBV15 to TRBJ1-1; D possibly corresponds to TRBD1 (6 bases). From germline, CDR1 is LNHNV and CDR2 YYDKDF (reference sequence). V gave up 0 bases and J gave up 4 bases, with 12 bases separating them. There are 15 residues in the CDR3. The CDR3 coding sequence is TGTGCCACCAGCAGAGATAGAGTCAGGGGCACTGAAGCTTTCTTT. This encodes CATSRDRVRGTEAFF.

The rearrangement joins TRBV6-2 or TRBV6-3 to TRBJ2-1; TRBD1 agrees at 9 bases. After removal of 5 bases from V and 0 bases from J, the junction contained 8 bases not matched to a gene. Germline CDR1 is MNHEY and CDR2 is SVGEGT. The CDR3 covers 17 residues. The CDR3 loop reads CASSTTWTGASYNEQFF. In nucleotides, the CDR3 is TGTGCCAGCAGTACTACCTGGACAGGGGCCTCCTACAATGAGCAGTTCTTC.

This clonotype showed up just a few times. This may be a read error, as it is one base from a much larger clone. The chain links TRBV6-5 to TRBJ2-1; TRBD2 agrees at 10 bases. The CDR3 consists of 16 residues. CDR1 MNHEY and CDR2 SVGAGI come from the germline V gene. The CDR3 protein is CTSGPSGGATNNEQFF. The CDR3 DNA reads as TGTACCAGCGGACCCAGCGGGGGGGCCACAAACAATGAGCAGTTCTTC.

The chain employs TRBV4-1 and TRBJ1-2; D possibly corresponds to TRBD1 (6 bases). Trimming left V 2 bases short and J 4 bases short, with 17 bases between. This CDR3 contains 16 residues. Germline V gives CDR1 MGHRA, CDR2 YSYEKL. The CDR3 sequence: CASSQILVGASYGYTF. The CDR3 coding sequence is TGCGCCAGCAGCCAAATATTGGTGGGGGCTTCCTATGGCTACACCTTC.

This clonotype was found many times. V and J are TRBV5-1 and TRBJ2-1; TRBD1 agrees at 9 bases. CDR1 is SGHRS and CDR2 is YFSETQ in the germline V gene. This CDR3 comprises 15 residues. V gave up 1 base and J gave up 7 bases; unmatched junction bases: 6. Written as DNA, the CDR3 is TGCGCCAGCAGCTTGTATACAGGACAGGGGAATGAGCAGTTCTTC. Its protein is CASSLYTGQGNEQFF. Full variable domain (missing parts from reference TRBV5-1 and TRBJ2-1): KAGVTQTPRYLIKTRGQQVTLSCSPISGHRSVSWYQQTPGQGLQFLFEYFSETQRNKGNFPGRFSGRQFSNSRSEMNVSTLELGDSALYLCASSLYTGQGNEQFFGPGTRLTVL.

Comment on this clonotype: Compared with germline, one end of the junction differs, possibly owing to a read error. This rearrangement joins TRBV10-3 to TRBJ2-7, with TRBD1 matching over 8 bases. Germline V gene lookup returns CDR1 ENHRY and CDR2 SYGVKD. This CDR3 is 15 amino acids long. The CDR3 DNA sequence: TGTGCCATCAGTGAGCTGGGACAGGCATCCTACAAGCAGTACTTC. It yields the protein CAISELGQASYKQYF.

This clonotype came up a few times. V usage is TRBV6-5 and J usage is TRBJ2-5, with D perhaps matching TRBD1 (6 bases). Germline assignment: CDR1 MNHEY and CDR2 SVGAGI. This CDR3 contains 15 residues. Trimming left V 6 bases short and J 5 bases short, with 19 bases between. Here the CDR3 reads CASRRTGSRRETQYF. CDR3 nucleotides: TGTGCCAGCAGACGCACAGGGTCGCGGCGGGAGACCCAGTACTTC.

This clonotype was counted many times. The chain has TRBV20-1 and TRBJ2-7; TRBD2 might be the D (5 bases). V was cut by 5 bases and J by 0 bases, with 8 bases left in between. The germline V gene has CDR1 DFQATT and CDR2 SNEGSKA (reference sequence). The CDR3 runs to 12 residues. The CDR3: CSASTNSYEQYF. Written as DNA, the CDR3 is TGCAGTGCTTCGACTAACTCCTACGAGCAGTACTTC.

V and J are TRBV5-1 and TRBJ2-7, with unresolved D. Germline V CDR1 and CDR2: SGHRS, YFSETQ. The CDR3 totals 13 residues. V shed 0 bases and J shed 9 bases, with 13 bases lying between them. CDR3 bases: TGCGCCAGCAGCTTGGCCCTGGAGAACGGGCAGTACTTC. The encoded protein is CASSLALENGQYF.

In this sample, this clonotype turned up many times. The V gene is TRBV7-2, the J gene TRBJ2-5, with D unclear. This CDR3 is built from 14 residues. Looked up from germline, CDR1 is SGHTA and CDR2 is FQGNSA. Trimming removed 5 bases from V and 2 bases from J, with 12 bases in between. The CDR3: CASSREWGQETQYF. In DNA form, the CDR3 reads TGTGCCAGCAGCCGAGAGTGGGGACAAGAGACCCAGTACTTC.

This chain joins TRBV7-9 and TRBJ2-7, with 8 bases fitting TRBD1. The CDR3 length is 15 residues. The germline CDR1 and CDR2 sequences are SEHNR and FQNEAQ (reference sequence). Trimming at V came to 5 bases and at J to 4 bases, leaving 10 bases not matched to a gene. This CDR3 reads CASSPLRGQDYEQYF. CDR3 in DNA: TGTGCCAGCAGCCCCCTTAGGGGACAGGATTACGAGCAGTACTTC.

DNA of the CDR3: TGCAGTGCTAGGCTACCGACTAGCGCAGATACGCAGTATTTT. Its translation is CSARLPTSADTQYF. V is TRBV20-1 and J is TRBJ2-3; 8 bases fit TRBD2. Trimming at V came to 3 bases and at J to 4 bases, leaving 6 bases not matched to a gene. The CDR3 length is 14 residues. Germline V gene data show CDR1 as DFQATT and CDR2 as SNEGSKA (reference sequence).

This clonotype has just a few counts. The J gene is TRBJ2-7, the V gene TRBV20-1; unclear D gene. The germline CDR1 and CDR2 sequences are DFQATT and SNEGSKA (reference sequence). The V gene lost 0 bases and the J gene lost 5 bases, with 20 bases spanning the gap. The CDR3 spans 16 residues. CDR3 sequence reads: CSARELYSRGRDEQYF. The CDR3 nucleotides read TGCAGTGCTAGAGAGTTGTATTCCAGAGGTCGCGACGAGCAGTACTTC.

This clonotype was recorded a few times. This rearrangement joins TRBV7-2 to TRBJ1-4; 10 nucleotides align to TRBD1. Looked up from germline, CDR1 is SGHTA and CDR2 is FQGNSA. V shed 5 bases, J shed 7 bases, and the junction held 7 bases outside the gene matches. This CDR3 is 15 amino acids long. CDR3 residues: CASSPRTGGAEKLFF. CDR3 bases: TGTGCCAGCAGCCCGCGGACAGGGGGAGCTGAAAAACTGTTTTTT.

About this clonotype itself: The conserved phenylalanine or tryptophan is not found at the CDR3 terminus, so this likely reflects a read error. The gene calls are TRBV9 and TRBJ2-1; weak D call: TRBD2 (6 bases). CDR1 and CDR2 (germline): SGDLS, YYNGEE. Deletions cut 4 bases from V and 0 bases from J, with 17 bases between. This CDR3 comprises 17 residues. The CDR3 protein is CASSPQGYGSSYNEQFV. CDR3 sequence (DNA): TGTGCCAGCAGCCCCCAAGGGTACGGGAGCTCCTACAATGAGCAGTTCGTC.

Comments on this clonotype: This may come from a read error, since a much larger clone is one base off. The V and J genes are TRBV7-9 and TRBJ2-7, with D maybe TRBD2 (7 bases). The CDR3 totals 17 residues. Germline lookup yields CDR1 SEHNR and CDR2 FQNEAQ (reference sequence). The V end lost 3 bases, the J end lost 6 bases, and 24 bases lay between the germline ends. CDR3 protein: CASSFERGATFRVEQYF. Written as DNA, the CDR3 is TGTGCCAGCAGCTTTGAACGGGGGGCCACCTTCCGAGTCGAGCAGTACTTC. Supplemented by reference TRBV7-9 and TRBJ2-7, the full variable domain reads DTGVSQNPRHKITKRGQNVTFRCDPISEHNRLYWYRQTLGQGPEFLTYFQNEAQLEKSRLLSDRFSAERPKGSFSTLEIQRTEQGDSAMYLCASSFERGATFRVEQYFGPGTRLTVT.

This clonotype was seen repeatedly, ten times or more. The V and J genes are TRBV27 and TRBJ1-6; D perhaps matches TRBD1 (5 bases). CDR1 and CDR2 (germline): MNHEY, SMNVEV (reference sequence). Trimming stripped 3 bases from V and 10 bases from J, with 16 bases between. The CDR3 consists of 15 residues. The CDR3 region is CASSFSPGYGSPLHF. In DNA form, the CDR3 reads TGTGCCAGCAGTTTTTCCCCAGGGTATGGGTCACCCCTCCACTTT.

The chain combines TRBV12-3 or TRBV12-4 with TRBJ2-1, with 7 bases identical to TRBD1. The CDR3 runs 15 residues. Trimming at V came to 4 bases and at J to 6 bases, leaving 9 bases not matched to a gene. This chain's CDR3 is CASSYRGERGNEQFF. The DNA of the CDR3 is TGTGCCAGCAGTTACAGGGGTGAAAGAGGCAATGAGCAGTTCTTC.

V and J are TRBV5-1 and TRBJ2-7, with 9 bases that match TRBD1. Losses at the gene ends were 4 bases for V and 7 bases for J; bases not matched to a gene: 12. The V gene's germline CDR1 is SGHRS and CDR2 YFSETQ. The CDR3 has 15 amino acids. As DNA, the CDR3 is TGCGCCAGCAGCCCTGGGGGACAGGGCTACAATGAGCAGTACTTC. Protein: CASSPGGQGYNEQYF.